The 29 T cell receptor beta chains below come from one sample, sequenced in a study of technical replicates of blood from a few donors. Clones were read by immunoSEQ multiplex PCR, and TCRdb kept only the in-frame ones, dropping some. The data show more than 75,000 clones, approximately 96% seen once. The sequencing input was T cells isolated from PBMCs. Receptors were obtained from a human donor in good health.

This chain links TRBV7-9 with TRBJ2-7; tentatively, D is TRBD2 (5 bases). Germline V lookup: CDR1 SEHNR, CDR2 FQNEAQ (reference sequence). This CDR3 comprises 12 residues. V was shortened by 2 bases and J by 6 bases, with 8 bases between the two germline ends. CDR3 nucleotide sequence: TGTGCCAGCAGCTTACCGGGGATCGAGCAGTACTTC. Residues: CASSLPGIEQYF.

The chain carries TRBV5-1 and TRBJ2-7; maybe TRBD2 (6 bases). The ends were cut back, 10 bases at V and 2 bases at J, with 22 bases in the middle. CDR1 and CDR2 from the germline V gene are SGHRS and YFSETQ. The CDR3 sequence is 15 residues long. CDR3 amino acids: CASQGEAGGAYEQYF. The CDR3 coding sequence is TGCGCCTCCCAAGGGGAGGCTGGCGGAGCCTACGAGCAGTACTTC.

In its sample, this clone was seen once. The J gene is TRBJ2-1, the V gene TRBV30; perhaps TRBD1 as D (6 bases). V was shortened by 6 bases and J by 8 bases, with 17 bases between the two germline ends. Germline loops: CDR1 GTSNPN, CDR2 SVGIG (reference sequence). The CDR3 length is 13 residues. CDR3 DNA: TGTGCCTGCACGGGACACGGGATCTATGAGCAGTTCTTC. It specifies CACTGHGIYEQFF.

The chain is built from TRBV30 and TRBJ1-5; 8 nucleotides match TRBD1. The CDR3 is 13 amino acids. The trim removed 4 bases at V and 5 bases at J, leaving 4 bases unmatched. Germline values: CDR1 GTSNPN, CDR2 SVGIG (reference sequence). The CDR3 loop reads CAWNTGGDQPQHF. The CDR3 DNA follows: TGTGCCTGGAATACAGGGGGGGATCAGCCCCAGCATTTT.

The genes are TRBV5-8 and TRBJ1-1; 8 nucleotides agree with TRBD1. From germline, CDR1 is SGHTS and CDR2 YDEGEE. V shed 5 bases and J 3 bases; nucleotides not matched to a gene: 6. This CDR3 has 14 residues. The CDR3 loop reads CASRYRGSDTEAFF. The CDR3 DNA is TGTGCCAGCAGGTACAGGGGGTCGGACACTGAAGCTTTCTTT.

The chain couples TRBV27 to TRBJ2-3; D is undetermined. Trimming left V 0 bases short and J 2 bases short, with 15 bases between. The V gene's germline CDR1 is MNHEY and CDR2 SMNVEV (reference sequence). This CDR3 has 17 residues. CDR3 in amino acids: CASSLSLFARNTDTQYF. CDR3 DNA sequence: TGTGCCAGCAGTTTATCGCTTTTCGCGCGTAACACAGATACGCAGTATTTT.

This chain uses TRBV28 with TRBJ1-5; D unclear. Germline loops: CDR1 MDHEN, CDR2 SYDVKM. This CDR3 spans 14 amino acids. Trimming took 6 bases from V and 0 from J, leaving 9 bases between them. The CDR3, as DNA: TGTGCCAGCAGATTCTCCGGTAGCAATCAGCCCCAGCATTTT. Encoded protein: CASRFSGSNQPQHF. Complete variable domain (other parts from reference TRBV28 and TRBJ1-5): DVKVTQSSRYLVKRTGEKVFLECVQDMDHENMFWYRQDPGLGLRLIYFSYDVKMKEKGDIPEGYSVSREKKERFSLILESASTNQTSMYLCASRFSGSNQPQHFGDGTRLSIL.

The rearrangement links TRBV28 to TRBJ1-2; the D gene is possibly TRBD1 (5 bases). The CDR3 spans 12 residues. The germline V gene has CDR1 MDHEN and CDR2 SYDVKM. The V and J ends lost 3 bases and 8 bases respectively, with 10 bases between them. CDR3 sequence: CASSFGGDGYTF. CDR3 sequence (DNA): TGTGCCAGCAGTTTTGGAGGGGACGGCTACACCTTC.

The chain couples TRBV2 to TRBJ1-5; perhaps TRBD1 as D (6 bases). The V and J ends lost 3 bases and 5 bases respectively, with 11 bases between them. The CDR3 totals 14 residues. Germline loops: CDR1 SNHLY, CDR2 FYNNEI. CDR3 nucleotides: TGTGCCAGCAGTGAGGCCTCAGGGGATCAGCCCCAGCATTTT. It yields the protein CASSEASGDQPQHF.

This clone is a singleton in its sample. The V call is TRBV6-1, the J call TRBJ1-1; 7 bases align to TRBD1. The V segment lost 6 bases and the J segment 0 bases; nucleotides outside the gene matches: 7. Germline CDR1 is MNHNS and CDR2 is SASEGT. The CDR3 has 15 residues. CDR3 sequence reads: CASSFSQGVNTEAFF. CDR3 sequence (DNA): TGTGCCAGCAGCTTCTCTCAGGGGGTGAACACTGAAGCTTTCTTT.

The chain combines TRBV30 with TRBJ2-5; 9 bases fit TRBD1. Per the germline V gene, CDR1 is GTSNPN and CDR2 is SVGIG (reference sequence). Trimming removed 5 bases from V and 4 bases from J; junction bases left unmatched: 8. This CDR3 is 14 amino acids long. CDR3 in amino acids: CAWQMGQGGETQYF. In DNA, the CDR3 is TGTGCCTGGCAGATGGGACAGGGAGGAGAGACCCAGTACTTC.

V gene TRBV27 combines with J gene TRBJ2-7; D is ambiguous. The CDR3 consists of 16 residues. Looked up from germline, CDR1 is MNHEY and CDR2 is SMNVEV (reference sequence). V shed 6 bases and J shed 2 bases, with 20 bases lying between them. In nucleotides, the CDR3 is TGTGCCAGCAGCGCTTCCTCCTTGAGCCTTACCTACGAGCAGTACTTC. Protein: CASSASSLSLTYEQYF.

This chain joins TRBV9 and TRBJ2-7, with D possibly matching TRBD1 (7 bases). The CDR3 length is 14 residues. Germline V gene data show CDR1 as SGDLS and CDR2 as YYNGEE. V gave up 0 bases and J gave up 5 bases, with 12 bases separating them. The CDR3 DNA sequence: TGTGCCAGCAGCGTAGGGAGGGGGCGGGACGAGCAGTACTTC. Its translation is CASSVGRGRDEQYF.

V and J are TRBV5-6 and TRBJ2-4; tentatively, D is TRBD1 (6 bases). The CDR3 runs 15 residues. Germline CDR1 reads SGHDT; CDR2 reads YYEEEE. The V gene lost 2 bases and the J gene lost 7 bases, with 16 bases spanning the gap. The CDR3: CASSFRVTGINIQYF. CDR3 sequence (DNA): TGTGCCAGCAGCTTTCGTGTTACAGGGATTAACATTCAGTACTTC.

The V gene is TRBV4-3, the J gene TRBJ2-5; no firm D call. V lost 1 base to trimming and J lost 5 bases, with 8 bases between them. The CDR3 totals 13 residues. Per germline, CDR1 LGHNA and CDR2 YSLEER. The CDR3 nucleotides read TGCGCCAGCAGCCAAGGTCGGTGGGAGACCCAGTACTTC. It encodes CASSQGRWETQYF.

This chain uses TRBV6-6 with TRBJ1-1, with D unresolved. V gave up 5 bases and J gave up 7 bases, with 14 bases separating them. The CDR3 extends over 13 amino acids. The germline V gene has CDR1 MNHNY and CDR2 SVGAGI (reference sequence). The CDR3 loop is CASSGRGGNEAFF. CDR3 nucleotide sequence: TGTGCCAGCAGTGGTCGGGGAGGAAATGAAGCTTTCTTT.

The chain recombines TRBV9 with TRBJ2-3, with D maybe TRBD2 (6 bases). V shed 0 bases and J shed 6 bases, with 17 bases lying between them. This CDR3 spans 16 amino acids. Germline lookup yields CDR1 SGDLS and CDR2 YYNGEE. DNA of the CDR3: TGTGCCAGCAGCGTAGATGGGACTCTAAACCGCGATACGCAGTATTTT. Residues: CASSVDGTLNRDTQYF.

This chain joins TRBV9 and TRBJ2-7; a possible D gene is TRBD2 (6 bases). The germline V and J ends were trimmed by 4 bases and 3 bases, with 20 bases remaining between them. CDR3 length: 16 amino acids. CDR1 and CDR2 (germline): SGDLS, YYNGEE. CDR3 region: CASSIQSAGPYYEQYF. The DNA of the CDR3 is TGTGCCAGCAGCATACAATCCGCGGGGCCCTACTACGAGCAGTACTTC.

The genes are TRBV9 and TRBJ2-3; possibly TRBD2 for D (6 bases). CDR1 is SGDLS, CDR2 YYNGEE, per germline. Trimming stripped 7 bases from V and 0 bases from J, with 9 bases between. The CDR3 is 13 amino acids. In DNA, the CDR3 is TGTGCCAGCGGTGGGGGGAGCACAGATACGCAGTATTTT. Translated, it gives CASGGGSTDTQYF.

The chain is built from TRBV11-3 and TRBJ2-7, with 7 bases lining up with TRBD1. The CDR3 contains 17 residues. V lost 0 bases and J lost 0; bases outside the gene matches: 8. The germline CDR1 and CDR2 sequences are SGHNT and YENEEA. The CDR3 DNA reads as TGTGCCAGCAGCTTAGACGGGACAGAAGGTAGCTCCTACGAGCAGTACTTC. Amino acid sequence: CASSLDGTEGSSYEQYF.

This clone was seen once. The genes are TRBV9 and TRBJ1-3, with TRBD1 identical over 7 bases. Germline V CDR1 and CDR2: SGDLS, YYNGEE. The junction had 6 bases not matched to a gene; V was cut back by 4 bases and J by 5 bases. CDR3 length: 14 amino acids. CDR3 sequence (DNA): TGTGCCAGCAGCACTTTAGGGGGCAGAAACACCATATATTTT. Residues: CASSTLGGRNTIYF.

The chain is built from TRBV2 and TRBJ1-4, with 8 bases that match TRBD1. After removal of 8 bases from V and 13 bases from J, the junction contained 6 bases not matched to a gene. This CDR3 region has 11 residues. The V gene's germline CDR1 is SNHLY and CDR2 FYNNEI. The CDR3 spells CASLGTGPLFF. The CDR3, as DNA: TGTGCCAGCTTAGGGACAGGCCCACTGTTTTTT. Full variable domain (rest looked up from reference TRBV2 and TRBJ1-4): EPEVTQTPSHQVTQMGQEVILRCVPISNHLYFYWYRQILGQKVEFLVSFYNNEISEKSEIFDDQFSVERPDGSNFTLKIRSTKLEDSAMYFCASLGTGPLFFGSGTQLSVL.

This chain uses TRBV6-5 with TRBJ2-1; 8 bases fit TRBD2. Germline CDR1 and CDR2: MNHEY and SVGAGI. With V trimmed by 2 bases and J by 0 bases, 0 bases remained unmatched. The CDR3 totals 15 residues. The CDR3 DNA is TGTGCCAGCAGTTACGGGACTAGCTCCTACAATGAGCAGTTCTTC. This gives the protein CASSYGTSSYNEQFF.

The chain links TRBV29-1 to TRBJ1-2; TRBD1 agrees at 8 bases. Germline trimming cut 5 bases from V and 8 bases from J; bases unmatched to any gene: 4. This CDR3 spans 11 amino acids. Germline assignment: CDR1 SQVTM and CDR2 ANQGSEA. The CDR3: CSVLDREGYTF. DNA for the CDR3: TGCAGCGTTTTGGACAGGGAAGGCTACACCTTC. The complete variable domain, with remaining parts taken from reference TRBV29-1 and TRBJ1-2, reads SAVISQKPSRDICQRGTSLTIQCQVDSQVTMMFWYRQQPGQSLTLIATANQGSEATYESGFVIDKFPISRPNLTFSTLTVSNMSPEDSSIYLCSVLDREGYTFGSGTRLTVV.

This rearrangement joins TRBV6-5 to TRBJ2-7; 7 bases match TRBD2. The CDR3 length is 15 residues. Looked up from germline, CDR1 is MNHEY and CDR2 is SVGAGI. V trimming: 5 bases; J trimming: 3 bases; junction bases outside the gene matches: 10. The CDR3 DNA sequence: TGTGCCAGCAGTCGGCTAGCGGTGACGGTCTACGAGCAGTACTTC. Protein: CASSRLAVTVYEQYF.

This clone was counted only a few times. The rearrangement uses TRBV7-6 and TRBJ2-7, with D perhaps matching TRBD1 (5 bases). V was trimmed by 2 bases and J by 3 bases, leaving 17 bases between them. The germline V gene has CDR1 SGHVS and CDR2 FNYEAQ. This CDR3 contains 16 residues. The CDR3 region has the DNA TGTGCCAGCAGCTTAAGGGTCGCGTCCAGGGACTACGAGCAGTACTTC. Amino acids: CASSLRVASRDYEQYF.

The rearrangement uses TRBV2 and TRBJ2-5; tentatively, D is TRBD1 (5 bases). Per germline, CDR1 SNHLY and CDR2 FYNNEI. V shed 6 bases and J shed 5 bases, with 16 bases lying between them. This CDR3 is built from 14 residues. CDR3 nucleotides: TGTGCCAGCAGCTATCGACAGATGAGGGAGACCCAGTACTTC. Its translation is CASSYRQMRETQYF. The full variable domain, with the rest looked up from reference TRBV2 and TRBJ2-5, is EPEVTQTPSHQVTQMGQEVILRCVPISNHLYFYWYRQILGQKVEFLVSFYNNEISEKSEIFDDQFSVERPDGSNFTLKIRSTKLEDSAMYFCASSYRQMRETQYFGPGTRLLVL.

The chain carries TRBV7-8 and TRBJ2-1; the match to TRBD1 covers 12 bases. The V and J ends lost 6 bases and 4 bases, in that order; junction bases with no gene match: 4. Looked up from germline, CDR1 is SGHVS and CDR2 is FQNEAQ. The CDR3 covers 15 residues. CDR3 sequence (DNA): TGTGCCAGCAGAGGGACAGGGGGCAAATACAATGAGCAGTTCTTC. This encodes CASRGTGGKYNEQFF.

V is TRBV28 and J is TRBJ2-5; 7 bases map to TRBD1. The CDR3 spans 15 residues. Germline assignment: CDR1 MDHEN and CDR2 SYDVKM. Losses at the gene ends were 0 bases for V and 3 bases for J; bases not matched to a gene: 4. CDR3 loop: CASSLWGTAEETQYF. The CDR3 DNA is TGTGCCAGCAGTTTATGGGGGACAGCCGAAGAGACCCAGTACTTC.